Listed here are 27 T cell receptor beta chains from one sample, sequenced in a study of control samples from healthy donors and cancer patients. Generated by immunoSEQ multiplex PCR, the TCRdb table keeps only in-frame clones and is missing some. The sample consists of fewer than 130,000 clones, more than 75% of them appearing once. Sequenced material: PBMCs. These TCRs come from an older woman with lung cancer.

The genes are TRBV18 and TRBJ2-2; 10 nucleotides line up with TRBD2. With 6 bases clipped from V and 1 base from J, the junction kept 5 bases outside the gene matches. The CDR3 covers 16 residues. Germline V CDR1 and CDR2: KGHSH, LQKENI. CDR3 in amino acids: CASSLGTSVNTGELFF. Here the CDR3 DNA reads TGTGCCAGCTCTCTCGGGACTAGCGTGAACACCGGGGAGCTGTTTTTT.

A single count supports this clone. The chain recombines TRBV5-6 with TRBJ1-1; D remains unclear. The germline V gene has CDR1 SGHDT and CDR2 YYEEEE. V was cut by 0 bases and J by 3 bases, with 3 bases left in between. The CDR3 is 12 residues long. The CDR3 DNA reads as TGTGCCAGCAGCTTGGCGCACACTGAAGCTTTCTTT. Residues: CASSLAHTEAFF. The full variable domain, with the rest looked up from reference TRBV5-6 and TRBJ1-1, is DAGVTQSPTHLIKTRGQQVTLRCSPKSGHDTVSWYQQALGQGPQFIFQYYEEEERQRGNFPDRFSGHQFPNYSSELNVNALLLGDSALYLCASSLAHTEAFFGQGTRLTVV.

This rearrangement joins TRBV5-1 to TRBJ1-1, with 8 bases fitting TRBD1. With 0 bases clipped from V and 6 bases from J, the junction kept 7 bases outside the gene matches. Germline V gives CDR1 SGHRS, CDR2 YFSETQ. The CDR3 is 15 amino acids. CDR3 coding DNA: TGCGCCAGCAGCTTGGAGGGTGACAGGGGATCTGAAGCTTTCTTT. This encodes CASSLEGDRGSEAFF.

This clone showed up just a few times. The chain links TRBV9 to TRBJ2-6, with D perhaps TRBD1 or TRBD2 (5 bases each). Germline CDR1 is SGDLS and CDR2 is YYNGEE. This CDR3 has 17 residues. The ends were cut back, 0 bases at V and 3 bases at J, with 13 bases in the middle. The chain's CDR3 is CASSVDEGRFGANVLTF. CDR3 nucleotides: TGTGCCAGCAGCGTAGATGAGGGGCGCTTTGGGGCCAACGTCCTGACTTTC.

This clone was picked up one time. This sequence joins TRBV4-3 and TRBJ2-7; the D is unclear. With 1 base removed from V and 0 bases from J, the gap between germline ends came to 7 bases. From germline, CDR1 is LGHNA and CDR2 YSLEER. The CDR3 sequence is 14 residues long. In DNA form, the CDR3 reads TGCGCCAGCAGCCAAGTCGTAGACTCCTACGAGCAGTACTTC. Protein sequence: CASSQVVDSYEQYF.

The gene calls are TRBV6-2 or TRBV6-3 and TRBJ2-1; 12 bases agree with TRBD2. This CDR3 region has 17 residues. V trimming: 4 bases; J trimming: 8 bases; junction bases outside the gene matches: 12. Germline V CDR1 and CDR2: MNHEY, SVGEGT. The CDR3 reads CASSFLTSGRASYEQFF. DNA for the CDR3: TGTGCCAGCAGTTTCCTGACTAGCGGGAGAGCGAGCTATGAGCAGTTCTTC.

J is TRBJ1-2 and V is TRBV6-2 or TRBV6-3, with a possible D match to TRBD1 (5 bases). Germline CDR1 reads MNHEY; CDR2 reads SVGEGT. CDR3 size: 14 residues. Trimming took off 5 bases at V and 4 bases at J, with 14 bases between the two ends. The CDR3: CASSGLRGTYGYTF. CDR3 in DNA: TGTGCCAGCAGTGGCCTCCGAGGGACCTATGGCTACACCTTC.

This chain's CDR3 is CASSLTGSEYNEQFF. CDR3 DNA: TGTGCCAGCAGCTTAACAGGTTCTGAGTACAATGAGCAGTTCTTC. V usage is TRBV11-2 and J usage is TRBJ2-1; D perhaps matches TRBD1 (5 bases). This CDR3 is 15 amino acids long. Germline assignment: CDR1 SGHAT and CDR2 FQNNGV. V lost 2 bases and J 4 bases, leaving 12 bases between the germline ends. Full variable domain (outside the CDR3, taken from reference TRBV11-2 and TRBJ2-1): EAGVAQSPRYKIIEKRQSVAFWCNPISGHATLYWYQQILGQGPKLLIQFQNNGVVDDSQLPKDRFSAERLKGVDSTLKIQPAKLEDSAVYLCASSLTGSEYNEQFFGPGTRLTVL.

This clone was picked up one time. The chain joins TRBV27 to TRBJ2-6; D remains unclear. CDR1 is MNHEY, CDR2 SMNVEV, per germline (reference sequence). This CDR3 has 13 amino acids. Trimming pared 2 bases from V and 4 bases from J, leaving 3 bases between. This CDR3 reads CASSLDGANVLTF. The CDR3, as DNA: TGTGCCAGCAGTTTAGACGGGGCCAACGTCCTGACTTTC.

The rearrangement links TRBV29-1 to TRBJ2-1, with TRBD2 matching over 12 bases. In germline, CDR1 is SQVTM, CDR2 ANQGSEA. This CDR3 has 15 amino acids. V was pared by 3 bases and J by 7 bases, with 7 bases of the junction left unmatched. In DNA, the CDR3 is TGCAGCGTTGACGGGCTAGCGGGAGGGTCAAATGAGCAGTTCTTC. Its protein is CSVDGLAGGSNEQFF.

V gene TRBV19 combines with J gene TRBJ2-7; D remains unclear. Germline CDR1 reads LNHDA; CDR2 reads SQIVND (reference sequence). CDR3 size: 13 residues. V was trimmed by 2 bases and J by 5 bases, leaving 10 bases between them. CDR3 sequence (DNA): TGTGCCAGTAGTATAACAGTGTCTAACGAGCAGTACTTC. Protein sequence: CASSITVSNEQYF.

The rearrangement joins TRBV7-8 to TRBJ2-1; 9 bases line up with TRBD2. Unmatched junction bases numbered 6, after V lost 5 bases and J lost 4 bases. The length of the CDR3 is 15 residues. Germline V gene sequence: CDR1 SGHVS, CDR2 FQNEAQ. The chain's CDR3 is CASSTGLAYYNEQFF. CDR3 nucleotides: TGTGCCAGCAGCACCGGACTAGCGTATTACAATGAGCAGTTCTTC. Full variable domain (remainder filled in from reference TRBV7-8 and TRBJ2-1): GAGVSQSPRYKVAKRGQDVALRCDPISGHVSLFWYQQALGQGPEFLTYFQNEAQLDKSGLPSDRFFAERPEGSVSTLKIQRTQQEDSAVYLCASSTGLAYYNEQFFGPGTRLTVL.

The V and J genes are TRBV5-8 and TRBJ1-5, with 7 bases aligning to TRBD1. The CDR3 extends over 17 amino acids. Germline V gene sequence: CDR1 SGHTS, CDR2 YDEGEE. The ends lost 1 base at V and 4 bases at J; junction bases unmatched: 11. CDR3 sequence reads: CASSLLGTDSPNQPQHF. Here the CDR3 DNA reads TGTGCCAGCAGCTTGTTAGGGACAGACTCTCCAAATCAGCCCCAGCATTTT.

This chain connects TRBV4-3 to TRBJ2-2; 10 bases align to TRBD1. Germline values: CDR1 LGHNA, CDR2 YSLEER. The CDR3 is made up of 16 amino acids. Trimming removed 4 bases from V and 7 bases from J; junction bases left unmatched: 9. CDR3 loop: CASSPSWTGGGGELFF. In nucleotides, the CDR3 is TGCGCCAGCAGCCCATCTTGGACAGGGGGAGGCGGGGAGCTGTTTTTT.

This clone was observed a few times. The chain recombines TRBV6-6 with TRBJ2-1; D gene ambiguous. The CDR3 runs 16 residues. CDR1 is MNHNY and CDR2 is SVGAGI in the germline V gene (reference sequence). V lost 0 bases and J lost 6, with 15 bases in between. The CDR3 loop reads CASSYSPLIGPNEQFF. Written as DNA, the CDR3 is TGTGCCAGCAGTTACTCGCCATTAATAGGCCCCAATGAGCAGTTCTTC.

The chain is built from TRBV12-3 or TRBV12-4 and TRBJ2-7, with unresolved D. The CDR3 has 13 amino acids. The germline V and J ends were trimmed by 5 bases and 0 bases, with 8 bases remaining between them. This CDR3 reads CASSNDASYEQYF. The CDR3 nucleotides read TGTGCCAGCAGTAACGACGCCTCCTACGAGCAGTACTTC.

V and J are TRBV12-3 or TRBV12-4 and TRBJ2-1; D uncertain. This CDR3 contains 12 residues. Trimming took off 3 bases at V and 6 bases at J, with 6 bases between the two ends. The CDR3 spells CASSFVINEQFF. The CDR3 DNA follows: TGTGCCAGCAGTTTTGTGATCAATGAGCAGTTCTTC.

The chain combines TRBV19 with TRBJ2-1, with unresolved D. V dropped 1 base and J dropped 7 bases, with 5 bases sitting between them. Germline assignment: CDR1 LNHDA and CDR2 SQIVND (reference sequence). The CDR3 covers 12 residues. As DNA, the CDR3 is TGTGCCAGTAGTATAGTAAGTAATGAGCAGTTCTTC. It codes for CASSIVSNEQFF.

J is TRBJ1-5 and V is TRBV6-5; 10 bases agree with TRBD1. The CDR3 runs to 15 residues. V lost 4 bases, J lost 6 bases, and 6 bases stayed unmatched. CDR1 and CDR2 from the germline V gene are MNHEY and SVGAGI. CDR3 DNA sequence: TGTGCCAGCAGTTGGGGACAGGGGTGGGGTCAGCCCCAGCATTTT. It codes for CASSWGQGWGQPQHF.

The rearrangement joins TRBV7-3 to TRBJ2-5, with 8 bases aligning to TRBD2. V lost 0 bases to trimming and J lost 2 bases; unmatched junction nucleotides: 2. CDR1 SGHTA and CDR2 FQGTGA come from the germline V gene. This CDR3 contains 15 residues. CDR3 residues: CASSLTLAEQETQYF. CDR3 sequence (DNA): TGTGCCAGCAGCTTAACACTAGCGGAACAAGAGACCCAGTACTTC.

The chain is built from TRBV19 and TRBJ2-5; either TRBD1 or TRBD2 may fit D (5 bases each). V lost 5 bases to trimming and J lost 2 bases, with 9 bases between them. Germline V CDR1 and CDR2: LNHDA, SQIVND (reference sequence). This CDR3 is 13 amino acids long. Here the CDR3 reads CASSPGLQETQYF. DNA of the CDR3: TGTGCCAGTAGTCCGGGGCTACAAGAGACCCAGTACTTC.

The rearrangement links TRBV3-1 (or the pseudogene TRBV3-2) to TRBJ2-1, with TRBD2 matching over 11 bases. Germline V gene data show CDR1 as LGHDT and CDR2 as YNNKEL (reference sequence). J lost 9 bases, V lost 6 bases, and 4 bases had no gene match. The CDR3 runs 13 residues. CDR3 sequence reads: CASRIAGGGEQFF. The CDR3 bases are TGTGCCAGCAGGATAGCGGGAGGGGGTGAGCAGTTCTTC.

V usage is TRBV28 and J usage is TRBJ1-2, with a weak D call TRBD1 (6 bases). This CDR3 contains 17 residues. V lost 5 bases and J 2 bases, leaving 21 bases between the germline ends. Germline values: CDR1 MDHEN, CDR2 SYDVKM. For the CDR3, the DNA is TGTGCCAGCAGTCTGCACCGCTCGGGGACATTCAACTATGGCTACACCTTC. Translating gives CASSLHRSGTFNYGYTF.

V gene TRBV19 combines with J gene TRBJ1-1; no definite D call. V was shortened by 5 bases and J by 1 base, with 17 bases between the two germline ends. CDR1 LNHDA and CDR2 SQIVND come from the germline V gene (reference sequence). The CDR3 covers 16 residues. CDR3 bases: TGTGCCAGTAGTGCAAGACATCTTACTACGAACACTGAAGCTTTCTTT. This sequence encodes CASSARHLTTNTEAFF.

This chain connects TRBV7-3 to TRBJ2-3; TRBD2 aligns across 11 bases. The V segment lost 5 bases and the J segment 0 bases; nucleotides outside the gene matches: 4. The CDR3 runs to 16 residues. Germline CDR1 is SGHTA and CDR2 is FQGTGA. The CDR3 loop is CASSPGTSGSTDTQYF. The CDR3 DNA sequence: TGTGCCAGCAGCCCCGGGACTAGCGGAAGCACAGATACGCAGTATTTT.

The chain has TRBV5-1 and TRBJ1-2; the D gene is possibly TRBD1 (6 bases). V lost 5 bases and J 8 bases, leaving 19 bases between the germline ends. The CDR3 runs 14 residues. Per germline, CDR1 SGHRS and CDR2 YFSETQ. The CDR3 DNA is TGCGCCAGCAGTTCTCAGTCAGGGGATGGAGGCTACACCTTC. Protein product: CASSSQSGDGGYTF.

V gene TRBV2 combines with J gene TRBJ1-5; D is ambiguous. CDR1 is SNHLY and CDR2 is FYNNEI in the germline V gene. V was trimmed by 4 bases and J by 2 bases, leaving 12 bases between them. The CDR3 is 15 amino acids. The CDR3 DNA follows: TGTGCCAGCAGTGGAGGTTTCGGAGGCAATCAGCCCCAGCATTTT. Amino acids: CASSGGFGGNQPQHF. Full variable domain (rest looked up from reference TRBV2 and TRBJ1-5): EPEVTQTPSHQVTQMGQEVILRCVPISNHLYFYWYRQILGQKVEFLVSFYNNEISEKSEIFDDQFSVERPDGSNFTLKIRSTKLEDSAMYFCASSGGFGGNQPQHFGDGTRLSIL.